These 11 T cell receptor beta chains share one sample of origin, sequenced in a study of neoadjuvant anti-PD-1 for oral cavity cancer. Time point specified: after neoadjuvant nivolumab, at surgical resection. Sequencing was performed with immunoSEQ multiplex PCR; in TCRdb, only in-frame clones are kept and a portion is missing. The repertoire has some 61,000 clones, around 84% of them found once; the top ten carry about 3.4%. The specimen comprised PBMCs, sampled after nivolumab (anti-PD-1) treatment. These receptors were taken from a person aged 40-85 years with oral cavity squamous cell carcinoma.

The rearrangement uses TRBV6-5 and TRBJ2-7; TRBD1 matches at 7 bases. The CDR3 totals 14 residues. From germline, CDR1 is MNHEY and CDR2 SVGAGI. After removal of 3 bases from V and 5 bases from J, the junction contained 7 bases not matched to a gene. The CDR3 region is CASSYQETGNEQYF. Written as DNA, the CDR3 is TGTGCCAGCAGTTATCAAGAGACAGGGAACGAGCAGTACTTC.

J is TRBJ2-1 and V is TRBV11-3, with D perhaps assigned TRBD1 or TRBD2 (5 bases each). CDR1 is SGHNT, CDR2 YENEEA, per germline. The V and J ends lost 1 base and 9 bases respectively, with 10 bases between them. The CDR3 runs to 13 residues. The CDR3 loop is CASSLGSGGEQFF. The CDR3 DNA reads TGTGCCAGCAGCTTAGGTTCTGGGGGTGAGCAGTTCTTC.

The chain links TRBV29-1 to TRBJ2-7, with TRBD2 matching 8 bases. With V trimmed by 7 bases and J by 0 bases, 2 bases remained unmatched. Germline lookup yields CDR1 SQVTM and CDR2 ANQGSEA. This CDR3 comprises 12 residues. The CDR3 DNA is TGCAGCGCGGGGGGGGGCTCCTACGAGCAGTACTTC. It translates to CSAGGGSYEQYF.

The chain joins TRBV6-5 to TRBJ2-5, with 9 bases matching TRBD1. V shed 2 bases and J 5 bases; nucleotides not matched to a gene: 9. Germline V gene data show CDR1 as MNHEY and CDR2 as SVGAGI. CDR3 length equals 16 residues. CDR3 amino acids: CASSYGNRGPGETQYF. The CDR3 bases are TGTGCCAGCAGTTACGGGAACAGGGGGCCCGGGGAGACCCAGTACTTC.

This clone was seen a handful of times. The V call is TRBV19, the J call TRBJ1-5; D may be TRBD1 (5 bases). Germline lookup yields CDR1 LNHDA and CDR2 SQIVND (reference sequence). The V end was cut by 3 bases, the J end by 7 bases, with 13 bases between. The CDR3 spans 14 residues. The CDR3 sequence: CASSIWGAGQPQHF. As DNA, the CDR3 is TGTGCCAGTAGTATCTGGGGCGCGGGGCAGCCCCAGCATTTT.

The chain combines TRBV2 with TRBJ2-2; D assignment may be TRBD1 or TRBD2 (5 bases each). CDR1 SNHLY and CDR2 FYNNEI come from the germline V gene. The CDR3 consists of 15 residues. V was trimmed by 7 bases and J by 4 bases, leaving 16 bases between them. The DNA for the CDR3 is TGTGCCAGCATCGGGGCAGGGAGTGGCACCGGGGAGCTGTTTTTT. This codes for CASIGAGSGTGELFF. The whole variable domain, remainder taken from reference TRBV2 and TRBJ2-2, is EPEVTQTPSHQVTQMGQEVILRCVPISNHLYFYWYRQILGQKVEFLVSFYNNEISEKSEIFDDQFSVERPDGSNFTLKIRSTKLEDSAMYFCASIGAGSGTGELFFGEGSRLTVL.

V is TRBV7-6 and J is TRBJ1-1; unclear D gene. V lost 5 bases, J lost 1 base, and 14 bases lay in between. The CDR3 runs 15 residues. Germline CDR1 and CDR2: SGHVS and FNYEAQ. CDR3 nucleotide sequence: TGTGCCAGCAGCGCGGGCGTAGGAGGGAACACTGAAGCTTTCTTT. This translates into CASSAGVGGNTEAFF.

This sequence joins TRBV11-2 and TRBJ2-7; 15 positions match TRBD2. V shed 0 bases and J 4 bases; nucleotides not matched to a gene: 7. In germline, CDR1 is SGHAT, CDR2 FQNNGV. This CDR3 is 18 amino acids long. In DNA, the CDR3 is TGTGCCAGCAGCTTAGAGCCTCGGACTAGCGGGAGGGGGTACGAGCAGTACTTC. Protein: CASSLEPRTSGRGYEQYF. The entire variable domain, with the rest obtained from reference TRBV11-2 and TRBJ2-7, is as follows: EAGVAQSPRYKIIEKRQSVAFWCNPISGHATLYWYQQILGQGPKLLIQFQNNGVVDDSQLPKDRFSAERLKGVDSTLKIQPAKLEDSAVYLCASSLEPRTSGRGYEQYFGPGTRLTVT.

This sequence joins TRBV9 and TRBJ2-1, with D hard to call. The CDR3 is 13 amino acids. CDR1 is SGDLS, CDR2 YYNGEE, per germline. V dropped 2 bases and J dropped 8 bases, with 11 bases sitting between them. In nucleotides, the CDR3 is TGTGCCAGCAGCGTTTTCCCGATCCATGAGCAGTTCTTC. This codes for CASSVFPIHEQFF.

The rearrangement links TRBV28 to TRBJ2-7; 10 positions match TRBD2. Germline V gene lookup returns CDR1 MDHEN and CDR2 SYDVKM. The trim removed 2 bases at V and 4 bases at J, leaving 8 bases unmatched. The CDR3 totals 16 residues. The CDR3 bases are TGTGCCAGCAGTTTAGTACCCCTAGCGGGAGTTTACGAGCAGTACTTC. This sequence encodes CASSLVPLAGVYEQYF.

V usage is TRBV11-3 and J usage is TRBJ2-3, with TRBD2 matching 7 bases. In germline, CDR1 is SGHNT, CDR2 YENEEA. This CDR3 is built from 15 residues. The J segment lost 1 base and the V segment lost 1 base, leaving 2 bases of the junction unmatched. CDR3 nucleotides: TGTGCCAGCAGCTTAGTGGCGGGAGGCACAGATACGCAGTATTTT. Translation gives CASSLVAGGTDTQYF. Full variable domain (outside the CDR3, taken from reference TRBV11-3 and TRBJ2-3): EAGVVQSPRYKIIEKKQPVAFWCNPISGHNTLYWYLQNLGQGPELLIRYENEEAVDDSQLPKDRFSAERLKGVDSTLKIQPAELGDSAVYLCASSLVAGGTDTQYFGPGTRLTVL.